What follows is one TCR beta chain and its context. The source of the sample is a study of PD-L1 blockade in urothelial cancer. Study information: Blood analysis occurred 3 weeks (second dose) and 6 weeks after treatment start. Peripheral blood specimens exhibited a median yield of approximately 150,000 T cells.

Regarding time point: peripheral blood 6 weeks after treatment start. Clones were sequenced by immunoSEQ multiplex PCR, and TCRdb holds only the in-frame ones, with some missing. Among around 47,000 clones listed, approximately 82% were seen once. Sample: PBMCs, taken around atezolizumab (anti-PD-L1) treatment. This TCR was recovered from a man aged 55 to 70 with urothelial cancer.

The CDR3 DNA reads TGCGCCAGCAGCCCCTACCGGGTCTTAAGCGGAGATACGCAGTATTTT. It translates to CASSPYRVLSGDTQYF. This chain connects TRBV4-3 to TRBJ2-3; the D gene is possibly TRBD2 (5 bases). Looked up from germline, CDR1 is LGHNA and CDR2 is YSLEER. This CDR3 is built from 16 residues. Trimming took 4 bases from V and 5 from J, leaving 19 bases between them.